Presented here are 21 T cell receptor beta chains from one specimen sequenced in a study of T-cell reconstitution after alpha-beta-depleted transplantation in children. Preparation of the TCRbeta library used unique molecular identifiers. TCRdb used MiXCR to reprocess the PCR reads, holding one entry per CDR3 protein. This table holds some 600,000 distinct CDR3 sequences, approximately 15% found once. This specimen consisted of PBMCs from the stem cell graft donor, obtained from the stem cell graft. The receptors derive from a human donor who donated a stem cell graft to a child with acute myeloid leukemia.

The V gene is TRBV7-2, the J gene TRBJ1-6; D uncertain. Trimming shortened V by 1 base and J by 8 bases, and 15 bases separated the two germline ends. The germline CDR1 and CDR2 sequences are SGHTA and FQGNSA. CDR3 length equals 16 residues. The DNA of the CDR3 is TGTGCCAGCAGCTTAGGGAGGTTGGGGTCTCATTCACCCCTCCACTTT. It encodes CASSLGRLGSHSPLHF.

This clonotype was seen repeatedly, ten times or more. This chain connects TRBV10-3 to TRBJ2-5, with 8 bases fitting TRBD2. V lost 2 bases and J lost 5; bases outside the gene matches: 4. CDR3 length: 14 amino acids. Germline CDR1 and CDR2: ENHRY and SYGVKD. The CDR3 region is CAISERGGMETQYF. The DNA for the CDR3 is TGTGCCATCAGTGAGCGCGGGGGGATGGAGACCCAGTACTTC.

The J gene is TRBJ2-5, the V gene TRBV4-1; 8 nucleotides align to TRBD2. CDR3 length: 16 residues. Germline lookup yields CDR1 MGHRA and CDR2 YSYEKL. V was clipped by 0 bases and J by 7 bases; unmatched bases: 10. The DNA for the CDR3 is TGCGCCAGCAGCCAAGATCCTAGCGGGTCCTTTGGGACCCAGTACTTC. This codes for CASSQDPSGSFGTQYF.

This clonotype was recorded a few times. The chain combines TRBV15 with TRBJ2-3, with 11 bases aligning to TRBD2. Germline assignment: CDR1 LNHNV and CDR2 YYDKDF (reference sequence). The trim removed 0 bases at V and 7 bases at J, leaving 6 bases unmatched. CDR3 length equals 16 residues. The CDR3, as DNA: TGTGCCACCAGCAGAGAAACGACTAGCGGGGCCCATACGCAGTATTTT. Encoded protein: CATSRETTSGAHTQYF.

The chain carries TRBV12-3 or TRBV12-4 and TRBJ2-3; D not resolved. CDR3 length equals 12 residues. Trimming shortened V by 7 bases and J by 4 bases, and 9 bases separated the two germline ends. The CDR3 coding sequence is TGTGCCAGCACCTCTTCGGCAGATACGCAGTATTTT. Its translation: CASTSSADTQYF.

The chain uses TRBV4-3 and TRBJ2-3, with 7 nucleotides matching TRBD2. Trimming at V came to 1 base and at J to 6 bases, leaving 4 bases not matched to a gene. The germline V gene encodes CDR1 LGHNA and CDR2 YSLEER. This CDR3 contains 14 residues. The CDR3 region is CASSQGAGVDTQYF. CDR3 nucleotides: TGCGCCAGCAGCCAAGGGGCGGGGGTGGATACGCAGTATTTT.

This clonotype was detected many times. V and J are TRBV7-9 and TRBJ1-1; D uncertain. The CDR3 totals 10 residues. V dropped 4 bases and J dropped 4 bases, with 1 base sitting between them. CDR1 and CDR2 from the germline V gene are SEHNR and FQNEAQ (reference sequence). CDR3 sequence reads: CASSSTEAFF. CDR3 sequence (DNA): TGTGCCAGCAGCTCCACTGAAGCTTTCTTT.

The chain has TRBV12-3 or TRBV12-4 and TRBJ2-2; D call uncertain. The CDR3 length is 13 residues. V gave up 3 bases and J gave up 6 bases, with 8 bases separating them. CDR3 residues: CASSFRAAGELFF. The CDR3 DNA reads as TGTGCCAGCAGTTTCAGAGCTGCCGGGGAGCTGTTTTTT.

This sequence joins TRBV7-2 and TRBJ1-2, with D perhaps TRBD1 (6 bases). Germline lookup yields CDR1 SGHTA and CDR2 FQGNSA. V dropped 4 bases and J dropped 8 bases, with 23 bases sitting between them. The CDR3 length is 16 residues. CDR3 sequence (DNA): TGTGCCAGCAGCTCCACCGCGAGGACAGCTATTGCCGGCTACACCTTC. Translated: CASSSTARTAIAGYTF.

Notes on this clonotype: An end of the junction differs from the germline gene, which may be a read error. The rearrangement links TRBV5-6 to TRBJ1-2, with D uncertain. The CDR3 has 15 residues. From germline, CDR1 is SGHDT and CDR2 YYEEEE. DNA of the CDR3: TGTGCCAGCAGCCGTCTGGAGTTGGGTGACTATGGCTGCACCTTC. Translation: CASSRLELGDYGCTF.

Only a few counts were recorded for this clonotype. V usage is TRBV20-1 and J usage is TRBJ2-3; 7 positions match TRBD2. Germline CDR1 DFQATT, CDR2 SNEGSKA (reference sequence). The V gene end was trimmed by 6 bases and the J gene end by 5 bases; junction bases not matched to a gene: 11. The CDR3 sequence is 14 residues long. CDR3 sequence: CSALTSRALDTQYF. CDR3 sequence (DNA): TGCAGTGCGCTGACTAGCAGAGCCTTAGATACGCAGTATTTT.

This rearrangement joins TRBV12-3 or TRBV12-4 to TRBJ1-2, with TRBD1 as a possible D gene (5 bases). V was trimmed by 6 bases and J by 8 bases, leaving 13 bases between them. The CDR3 has 12 residues. CDR3 DNA: TGTGCCAGCAGGGGACCTGCGGGAGGCTACACCTTC. It encodes CASRGPAGGYTF.

This clonotype came up many times. The rearrangement uses TRBV20-1 and TRBJ1-1; D gene unclear. This CDR3 is 15 amino acids long. The ends were cut back, 4 bases at V and 0 bases at J, with 15 bases in the middle. Germline assignment: CDR1 DFQATT and CDR2 SNEGSKA (reference sequence). CDR3 DNA: TGCAGTGCTACCCTGACGGAAACCATGAACACTGAAGCTTTCTTT. This gives the protein CSATLTETMNTEAFF.

A note on this clonotype: The germline gene is not matched at one end of the junction; a read error may be the cause. The V gene is TRBV5-4, the J gene TRBJ2-3; D remains unclear. Germline CDR1 is SGHNT and CDR2 is YYREEE (reference sequence). The CDR3 totals 15 residues. The CDR3 nucleotides are TGTGCCAGCAGCTTGGTGGGGTATAGGGCAGATACGCGGTATTTT. Translating it yields CASSLVGYRADTRYF.

This sequence joins TRBV6-1 and TRBJ1-6; D possibly corresponds to TRBD1 (5 bases). Trimming removed 7 bases from V and 1 base from J, with 5 bases in between. The CDR3 is 13 amino acids. Germline lookup yields CDR1 MNHNS and CDR2 SASEGT. DNA for the CDR3: TGTGCCAGCAAGGGGTCCTATAATTCACCCCTCCACTTT. Encoded protein: CASKGSYNSPLHF.

The chain is built from TRBV5-1 and TRBJ1-1; D possibly corresponds to TRBD1 (6 bases). Germline loops: CDR1 SGHRS, CDR2 YFSETQ. Trimming took off 5 bases at V and 3 bases at J, with 14 bases between the two ends. The CDR3 covers 14 residues. In DNA, the CDR3 is TGCGCCAGCAGAAGGGGGGAAGATTACACTGAAGCTTTCTTT. Translating it yields CASRRGEDYTEAFF.

The table lists this clonotype with many counts. The gene calls are TRBV20-1 and TRBJ1-4, with a tentative D call TRBD1 (6 bases). V was shortened by 4 bases and J by 7 bases, with 13 bases between the two germline ends. In germline, CDR1 is DFQATT, CDR2 SNEGSKA (reference sequence). This CDR3 region has 13 residues. The CDR3 nucleotides read TGCAGTGCTAACAGGGTCGGAGGTGAAAAACTGTTTTTT. Its translation is CSANRVGGEKLFF.

This clonotype was detected ten times or more. CDR3 sequence (DNA): TGCAGTGCTCCCCGGGACAGCTCCTACGAGCAGTACTTC. It encodes CSAPRDSSYEQYF. The chain combines TRBV20-1 with TRBJ2-7; 7 nucleotides line up with TRBD1. The CDR3 totals 13 residues. V lost 5 bases and J lost 0; bases outside the gene matches: 4. From germline, CDR1 is DFQATT and CDR2 SNEGSKA (reference sequence).

This clonotype was recorded at least ten times. This chain connects TRBV20-1 to TRBJ2-2, with D perhaps given as TRBD1 or TRBD2 (5 bases each). V lost 4 bases, J lost 0 bases, and 12 bases lay in between. This CDR3 contains 15 residues. CDR1 is DFQATT and CDR2 is SNEGSKA in the germline V gene (reference sequence). The CDR3 bases are TGCAGTGCTAAATACGGGACGACGAACACCGGGGAGCTGTTTTTT. This sequence encodes CSAKYGTTNTGELFF.

This clonotype was seen repeatedly, ten times or more. The chain is built from TRBV20-1 and TRBJ2-1; D is possibly TRBD1 (7 bases). Per germline, CDR1 DFQATT and CDR2 SNEGSKA (reference sequence). Between the trimmed V and J ends, which lost 1 base and 8 bases, there was a span of 12 bases. This CDR3 is 13 amino acids long. The CDR3 reads CSARVPGGHEQFF. CDR3 bases: TGCAGTGCTAGAGTCCCAGGGGGGCATGAGCAGTTCTTC.

This clonotype appeared a few times. V is TRBV7-2 and J is TRBJ2-1; TRBD2 might be the D (7 bases). There are 16 residues in the CDR3. Germline-derived CDR1 and CDR2 are SGHTA and FQGNSA. Trimming pared 4 bases from V and 1 base from J, leaving 14 bases between. CDR3 coding DNA: TGTGCCAGCAGCTGGGGGGGCGACTCATCCTACAATGAGCAGTTCTTC. Amino acids: CASSWGGDSSYNEQFF.